The following is a T cell receptor (beta chain) sequence with its context. Patients from Seattle were sampled longitudinally, starting during active infection. Assay: immunoSEQ multiplex PCR; the TCRdb copy retains only in-frame clones and omits some. Of approximately 170,000 clones listed, approximately 87% are singletons. The V segment lost 0 bases and the J segment 2 bases; nucleotides outside the gene matches: 4. Germline V gene sequence: CDR1 SGHRS, CDR2 YFSETQ. The CDR3 has 15 amino acids. This specimen belongs to a study of blood T cell repertoires in COVID-19. In the study overall: PBMCs, B-cell-depleted T cells, or T cells were the source of the cDNA or gDNA that made up the material.

The specimen was peripheral blood. The sequence came from a woman aged 60-75 years with COVID-19, enrolled during active disease. V and J are TRBV5-1 and TRBJ2-7, with TRBD2 matching over 8 bases. The CDR3 loop is CASSLATGGTYEQYF. DNA of the CDR3: TGCGCCAGCAGCTTGGCAACGGGAGGGACCTACGAGCAGTACTTC.